The 15 T cell receptor beta chains listed next were all sequenced from one sample in a study of blood T cell repertoires in COVID-19. Method: immunoSEQ multiplex PCR; TCRdb's copy keeps in-frame clones and lacks some. The sample includes 270,000 or so clones, around 90% of them seen just once. Sequencing used peripheral blood. The source of these receptors is a woman between 35 and 50 years old who had recovered from COVID-19.

This clone has just a few counts. The CDR3, as DNA: TGTGCCTGGAGTAGCGGGCGAGAGACCCAGTACTTC. This translates into CAWSSGRETQYF. This chain connects TRBV30 to TRBJ2-5, with D tentatively TRBD2 (6 bases). Germline CDR1 and CDR2: GTSNPN and SVGIG (reference sequence). V shed 2 bases and J shed 4 bases, with 8 bases lying between them. The CDR3 has 12 amino acids.

This clone has only one observation. The rearrangement links TRBV7-3 to TRBJ2-6, with 7 bases fitting TRBD1. CDR1 is SGHTA, CDR2 FQGTGA, per germline. Trimming cost V 5 bases and J 0 bases; bases outside gene matches: 10. The CDR3 consists of 18 residues. This CDR3 is CASSPRQGGASGANVLTF. The DNA for the CDR3 is TGTGCCAGCAGCCCTAGACAGGGTGGGGCCTCTGGGGCCAACGTCCTGACTTTC.

To note about this clone: The same CDR3 arises from other DNA sequences in this sample as well. V gene TRBV18 combines with J gene TRBJ2-2; TRBD1 matches at 10 bases. V shed 3 bases, J shed 5 bases, and the junction held 3 bases outside the gene matches. CDR1 KGHSH and CDR2 LQKENI come from the germline V gene. There are 15 residues in the CDR3. In nucleotides, the CDR3 is TGTGCCAGCTCACCCCGACAGGGGGCGACCGGGGAGCTGTTTTTT. Amino acid sequence: CASSPRQGATGELFF.

The chain employs TRBV19 and TRBJ1-5; tentatively, D is TRBD1 (6 bases). The germline gives CDR1 LNHDA, CDR2 SQIVND (reference sequence). V lost 1 base to trimming and J lost 6 bases, with 10 bases between them. This CDR3 has 14 residues. The CDR3 loop reads CASSIGQAAQPQHF. The DNA for the CDR3 is TGTGCCAGTAGTATAGGACAGGCAGCTCAGCCCCAGCATTTT.

This chain connects TRBV11-2 to TRBJ2-1; D is perhaps TRBD2 (5 bases). Germline values: CDR1 SGHAT, CDR2 FQNNGV. This CDR3 region has 17 residues. V was pared by 1 base and J by 2 bases, with 15 bases between. CDR3 DNA sequence: TGTGCCAGCAGCTTAGGTCCCTCTCTAGCCCCCTACAATGAGCAGTTCTTC. It translates to CASSLGPSLAPYNEQFF.

The chain recombines TRBV27 with TRBJ2-5; 7 nucleotides line up with TRBD2. Trimming removed 1 base from V and 5 bases from J; junction bases left unmatched: 7. The CDR3 sequence is 15 residues long. Per the germline V gene, CDR1 is MNHEY and CDR2 is SMNVEV (reference sequence). CDR3 sequence reads: CASSLLGRERETQYF. In DNA, the CDR3 is TGTGCCAGCAGTTTATTGGGGCGGGAGAGGGAGACCCAGTACTTC.

The table lists this clone with a count of one. V and J are TRBV27 and TRBJ2-3; 14 bases map to TRBD2. Germline CDR1 and CDR2: MNHEY and SMNVEV (reference sequence). The CDR3 has 17 residues. The V segment lost 3 bases and the J segment 0 bases; nucleotides outside the gene matches: 2. The CDR3 sequence is CASSFGLAGGSTDTQYF. CDR3 sequence (DNA): TGTGCCAGCAGTTTCGGACTAGCGGGAGGCAGCACAGATACGCAGTATTTT.

The J gene is TRBJ2-5, the V gene TRBV11-1; TRBD2 matches 8 bases. This CDR3 comprises 16 residues. V lost 5 bases and J lost 1; bases outside the gene matches: 9. CDR1 SGHAT and CDR2 FQDESV come from the germline V gene (reference sequence). CDR3 in DNA: TGTGCCAGCAGCGGAAGGACTAGCACCCTCCAAGAGACCCAGTACTTC. This gives the protein CASSGRTSTLQETQYF.

The CDR3 reads CASSPRTSGSPYEQYF. The CDR3 DNA reads TGTGCCAGCAGTCCTAGGACTAGCGGGAGCCCCTACGAGCAGTACTTC. The chain uses TRBV11-2 and TRBJ2-7, with 13 bases lining up with TRBD2. The germline V gene has CDR1 SGHAT and CDR2 FQNNGV. The CDR3 covers 16 residues. V was clipped by 6 bases and J by 2 bases; unmatched bases: 7.

J is TRBJ2-3 and V is TRBV3-1 (or the pseudogene TRBV3-2), with unresolved D. The germline V gene encodes CDR1 LGHDT and CDR2 YNNKEL (reference sequence). This CDR3 is built from 15 residues. V shed 2 bases and J shed 0 bases, with 9 bases lying between them. The CDR3 DNA is TGTGCCAGCAGCCAAAACGTCGGTAGCACAGATACGCAGTATTTT. Translating gives CASSQNVGSTDTQYF.

The rearrangement links TRBV5-6 to TRBJ2-3, with 9 bases fitting TRBD2. The length of the CDR3 is 15 residues. Per germline, CDR1 SGHDT and CDR2 YYEEEE. The V segment lost 5 bases and the J segment 4 bases; nucleotides outside the gene matches: 8. CDR3: CASSLVAGVADTQYF. In DNA form, the CDR3 reads TGTGCCAGCAGTCTTGTAGCGGGAGTGGCAGATACGCAGTATTTT.

This clone has more than one count but fewer than ten. V gene TRBV24-1 combines with J gene TRBJ1-5; D is undetermined. Germline V gene data show CDR1 as KGHDR and CDR2 as SFDVKD. This CDR3 comprises 13 residues. Between the trimmed V and J ends, which lost 3 bases and 2 bases, there was a span of 4 bases. This CDR3 is CATSDAGNQPQHF. Written as DNA, the CDR3 is TGTGCCACCAGTGATGCGGGCAATCAGCCCCAGCATTTT.

The chain employs TRBV3-1 (or the pseudogene TRBV3-2) and TRBJ1-2, with 7 bases identical to TRBD1. Germline V gene sequence: CDR1 LGHDT, CDR2 YNNKEL (reference sequence). J gave up 8 bases and V 6 bases, and 9 bases lay outside the gene matches. The CDR3 length is 13 residues. CDR3 in DNA: TGTGCCAGCAGTCCCCGGGACAGTATCGGCTACACCTTC. It translates to CASSPRDSIGYTF.

The chain couples TRBV28 to TRBJ1-2; D uncertain. CDR1 MDHEN and CDR2 SYDVKM come from the germline V gene. V lost 6 bases, J lost 8 bases, and 16 bases lay in between. The CDR3 totals 13 residues. The CDR3 sequence is CASRVVHSMGYTF. In DNA form, the CDR3 reads TGTGCCAGCAGGGTAGTGCATTCTATGGGCTACACCTTC.

DNA for the CDR3: TGTGCCACCAGTGCCGGACAGGATAATTCACCCCTCCACTTT. This gives the protein CATSAGQDNSPLHF. The chain uses TRBV24-1 and TRBJ1-6; 7 bases fit TRBD1. The germline gives CDR1 KGHDR, CDR2 SFDVKD. The V and J ends lost 5 bases and 5 bases, in that order; junction bases with no gene match: 2. This CDR3 is built from 14 residues.